A selection of T cell receptor beta chains follows, all from one sample in a study of response to subunit inactivated influenza vaccine. One entry per CDR3 protein, called by TCRdb with MiXCR from the RT-PCR reads. Among about 570,000 distinct CDR3 sequences listed, about 11% were seen once. This sample was also put to use in a study of T cells expressing NK-cell markers.

The sample here was PBMCs from blood, taken on the day of vaccination. The receptors were sampled from a man in his forties or fifties who received an inactivated influenza vaccine. Both conserved end residues are part of each CDR3. D genes are given only for firm matches. Rows may omit the clone size; those that give it use once, few, many or a size class.

>few|TRBV10-3|TRBJ2-7|NA
TGTGCCATCAGTGAGTTCAGTACCAGATACGAGCAGTACTTC
CAISEFSTRYEQYF
>NA|TRBV5-1|TRBJ2-1|TRBD2
TGCGCCAGCAGGAGACTAGCGGTGTTCGGTGAGCAGTTCTTC
CASRRLAVFGEQFF
>NA|TRBV20-1|TRBJ2-3|NA
TGCAGTGCTAGAGATTGGGGGAGTGGAGATACGCAGTATTTT
CSARDWGSGDTQYF
>NA|TRBV20-1|TRBJ1-4|TRBD1
TGCAGTGCTACAGGGGGGAATGAAAAACTGTTTTTT
CSATGGNEKLFF
>few|TRBV20-1|TRBJ1-1|NA
TGCAGTGCTAGGCAACGGTTGGACGAAGCTTTCTTT
CSARQRLDEAFF
>NA|TRBV5-1|TRBJ2-5|NA
TGCGCCAGCAGCTTGGGGGCTCTACAGGGAGTGGGCGAGACCCAGTACTTC
CASSLGALQGVGETQYF
>few|TRBV5-1|TRBJ2-3|NA
TGCGCCAGCAGCTTGGGACTAAACGCAGATACGCAGTATTTT
CASSLGLNADTQYF
>many|TRBV12-3/TRBV12-4|TRBJ1-5|NA
TGTGCCAGCAGTTTAGACGGGTATCAGCCCCAGCATTTT
CASSLDGYQPQHF
>many|TRBV7-9|TRBJ1-1|NA
TGTGCCAGCAGCTTAGGTTCAAGGGTGGCTGAAGCTTTCTTT
CASSLGSRVAEAFF
>few|TRBV6-1|TRBJ1-2|NA
TGTGCCAGCAGTGAACAGGGAGCTAACTATGGCTACACCTTC
CASSEQGANYGYTF
>NA|TRBV7-8|TRBJ1-2|NA
TGTGCCAGCGGTCGGGGAAACTATGGCTACACCTTC
CASGRGNYGYTF
>few|TRBV20-1|TRBJ1-5|NA
TGCAGTGCCCAACCGGCCACACAGCCCCAGCATTTT
CSAQPATQPQHF
>many|TRBV2|TRBJ2-7|NA
TGTGCCACCCAGGGGAGGGCGGGAGTCGAGCAGTACTTC
CATQGRAGVEQYF
>NA|TRBV18|TRBJ2-7|TRBD1
TGTGCCAGCTCACCGGTAACGACAGGGGTAGAGCAGTACTTC
CASSPVTTGVEQYF
>few|TRBV28|TRBJ2-3|TRBD2
TGTGCCAGCAGTTTAGGGACTACGTATACGCAGTATTTT
CASSLGTTYTQYF
>few|TRBV20-1|TRBJ2-3|TRBD1
TGCAGTGCCCTCGACAGGGATCCCACAGATACGCAGTATTTT
CSALDRDPTDTQYF
>NA|TRBV9|TRBJ2-3|TRBD2
TGTGCCAGCAGGCCGAGCGGGAGTGAGACAGATACGCAGTATTTT
CASRPSGSETDTQYF
>NA|TRBV5-1|TRBJ2-2|TRBD1
TGCGCCAGCAGCTCAACAGGGGGCGCTGGGACCGGGGAGCTGTTTTTT
CASSSTGGAGTGELFF
>few|TRBV7-2|TRBJ1-4|TRBD1
TGTGCCAGCAGCCCCCTGACAGGGAATGAAAAACTGTTTTTT
CASSPLTGNEKLFF
>few|TRBV11-2|TRBJ2-7|TRBD1
TGTGCCAGCAGCTGGGCCTTCTTACAGGGGGCGGACGAGCAGTACTTC
CASSWAFLQGADEQYF
>few|TRBV12-3/TRBV12-4|TRBJ1-4|NA
TGTGCCAGCAGGGCTGGTGAAAAACTGTTTTTT
CASRAGEKLFF
>few|TRBV2|TRBJ2-5|TRBD2
TGTGCCAGCACGGCTAGCGGAAACCAAGAGACCCAGTACTTC
CASTASGNQETQYF
>few|TRBV12-3/TRBV12-4|TRBJ2-3|TRBD1
TGTGCCAGCACCCCCTTGGACAGGGGTCGTTTCGGTACGCAGTATTTT
CASTPLDRGRFGTQYF
>NA|TRBV30|TRBJ2-7|NA
TGTGCCTGGAGTGTCAAGGACGGTACCTACGAGCAGTACTTC
CAWSVKDGTYEQYF
>NA|TRBV6-1|TRBJ2-3|TRBD1
TGTGCCAGCAGTCCGACAGGGTTCACAGATACGCAGTATTTT
CASSPTGFTDTQYF
>NA|TRBV20-1|TRBJ2-6|NA
TGCAGTGCTTTGGCAGGTTCTGGGGCCAACGTCCTGACTTTC
CSALAGSGANVLTF
>few|TRBV7-9|TRBJ2-5|TRBD2
TGTGCCAGCAGCTTAGCGGAAGGACTAGGCGAGACCCAGTACTTC
CASSLAEGLGETQYF
>many|TRBV18|TRBJ1-1|NA
TGTGCCAGCTCATCAAAAAACACTGAAGCTTTCTTT
CASSSKNTEAFF
>few|TRBV11-2|TRBJ1-2|TRBD1
TGTGCCAGCAGCTTTCGGCCAACAGGGGATGGCTACACCTTC
CASSFRPTGDGYTF
>NA|TRBV4-2|TRBJ2-2|NA
TGTGCCAGCAGCCCTAAGGGGAACACCGGGGAGCTGTTTTTT
CASSPKGNTGELFF
>few|TRBV15|TRBJ2-5|NA
TGTGCCACCAGCGCAAAAGAGACCCAGTACTTC
CATSAKETQYF
>few|TRBV6-5|TRBJ2-7|TRBD2
TGTGCCAGCAGTTACCTAGCGGGAGATCTCCACGAGCAGTACTTC
CASSYLAGDLHEQYF
>few|TRBV20-1|TRBJ1-5|NA
TGCAGTGCTAGAGATACAGGATCTCGGCCCCAGCATTTT
CSARDTGSRPQHF
>NA|TRBV7-8|TRBJ2-7|TRBD1
TGTGCCAGCAGCTTAGTCGACAGGGGGTACGAGCAGTACTTC
CASSLVDRGYEQYF
>NA|TRBV5-1|TRBJ1-2|TRBD1
TGCGCCAGCAGCTTGCACTCGGGACAGGGCAGCGGCTACACCTTC
CASSLHSGQGSGYTF
>NA|TRBV21-1|TRBJ2-6|NA
TGTGCCAGCAGCAAAGTACCGGGACAGGGTCTCTCTGGGGCCAACGTCCTGACTTTC
CASSKVPGQGLSGANVLTF
>NA|TRBV12-3/TRBV12-4|TRBJ1-2|TRBD1
TGTGCCAGCAGCGCACAATTCGGGACAGGGGGAATACGTGGCTACACCTTC
CASSAQFGTGGIRGYTF
>NA|TRBV12-3/TRBV12-4|TRBJ2-5|NA
TGTGCCAGCACTCTCGACGGGGTCCAAGAGACCCAGTACTTC
CASTLDGVQETQYF
>many|TRBV6-1|TRBJ1-1|TRBD1
TGTGCCAGCAGCCGGGACAGGGTGAACACTGAAGCTTTCTTT
CASSRDRVNTEAFF
>NA|TRBV19|TRBJ2-2|NA
TGTGCCAGTACCCGCACCGGACTGCAGCGGGAGCTGTTTTTT
CASTRTGLQRELFF
>NA|TRBV5-1|TRBJ2-4|TRBD1
TGCGCCAGCAGCCAGGGACAGGGGAGCCAAAACATTCAGTACTTC
CASSQGQGSQNIQYF
>few|TRBV20-1|TRBJ2-3|TRBD2
TGCAGTGGGACTAGCGGGAGTTTAAGCACAGATACGCAGTATTTT
CSGTSGSLSTDTQYF
>NA|TRBV12-3/TRBV12-4|TRBJ2-2|TRBD2
TGTGCCAGCAGGCCCCGGGCGGGAGAATTCGGGGAGCTGTTTTTT
CASRPRAGEFGELFF
>NA|TRBV4-3|TRBJ2-5|TRBD1
TGCGCCAGCAGCCAAGAGACAGGGGGTTCTAGCGTGGCAGAGACCCAGTACTTC
CASSQETGGSSVAETQYF
>many|TRBV28|TRBJ2-5|TRBD2
TGTGCCAGCAGTTCCCTCAGACGGGCTAGCGGGAGCGGAGGGGGAGAGACCCAGTACTTC
CASSSLRRASGSGGGETQYF
>NA|TRBV10-3|TRBJ1-5|NA
TGTGCCATCAGTGAGAGAGGGGACCATCAGCCCCAGCATTTT
CAISERGDHQPQHF
>NA|TRBV28|TRBJ2-5|TRBD1
TGTGCCAGCAGTTACACCCTGGGACAGGGGCGAGAGACCCAGTACTTC
CASSYTLGQGRETQYF
>NA|TRBV4-3|TRBJ1-6|NA
TGCGCCAGCAGCCAAGAGAGCAGGGCTTATAATTCACCCCTCCACTTT
CASSQESRAYNSPLHF
>NA|TRBV24-1|TRBJ2-7|NA
TGTGCCACCTCATCGAACTACGGGCACTACGAGCAGTACTTC
CATSSNYGHYEQYF
>NA|TRBV20-1|TRBJ2-7|NA
TGCAGTGCTAGACCGGGGGTCTACGAGCAGTACTTC
CSARPGVYEQYF
>few|TRBV20-1|TRBJ1-5|NA
TGCAGTGCTAGAACTCCCCCTGGGGGCAATCAGCCCCAGCATTTT
CSARTPPGGNQPQHF
>few|TRBV15|TRBJ2-1|NA
TGTGCCACCAGCAGAGGAGCATCCAATGAGCAGTTCTTC
CATSRGASNEQFF